One and the same sample provided the 5 T cell receptor beta chains below, sequenced in a study of T cells in Graves' hyperthyroidism and ophthalmopathy. It was RNA transcripts that yielded the amplified TCR beta CDR3 regions. The HTBI primer set was used in a first-round RT-PCR of the TCR CDR3. TCRdb passed the multiplex PCR reads through MiXCR, listing each CDR3 protein once. The table has about half a million distinct CDR3 sequences, roughly a quarter seen once. The specimen sequenced was blood. Receptors were obtained from a woman in her 30s with Graves' ophthalmopathy.

This clonotype showed up just a few times. The V gene is TRBV12-3 or TRBV12-4, the J gene TRBJ1-5, with D perhaps matching TRBD1 (6 bases). V was cut by 1 base and J by 9 bases, with 10 bases left in between. The CDR3 sequence is 13 residues long. The chain's CDR3 is CASSLGTGPPQHF. For the CDR3, the DNA is TGTGCCAGCAGTTTAGGCACAGGGCCGCCCCAGCATTTT.

This clonotype was picked up a small number of times. This sequence joins TRBV12-3 or TRBV12-4 and TRBJ2-5; weak D call: TRBD2 (5 bases). The CDR3 loop spans 12 amino acids. V lost 6 bases, J lost 7 bases, and 12 bases lay in between. The CDR3 nucleotides are TGTGCCAGCAGGGACTCTTTAGGGACCCAGTACTTC. This sequence encodes CASRDSLGTQYF.

This clonotype was observed many times. J is TRBJ1-5 and V is TRBV6-5; D possibly corresponds to TRBD1 (5 bases). The CDR3 is made up of 13 amino acids. V lost 6 bases and J lost 4, with 10 bases in between. Germline V gene sequence: CDR1 MNHEY, CDR2 SVGAGI. The CDR3: CASSRVGNQPQHF. CDR3 sequence (DNA): TGTGCCAGCAGCAGGGTAGGAAATCAGCCCCAGCATTTT.

V and J are TRBV6-1 and TRBJ1-2, with D perhaps TRBD1 (5 bases). CDR1 and CDR2 (germline): MNHNS, SASEGT. With 6 bases removed from V and 6 bases from J, the gap between germline ends came to 11 bases. The CDR3 loop spans 12 amino acids. CDR3 in DNA: TGTGCCAGCAGAAACGTGGGGGATGGCTACACCTTC. It is translated as CASRNVGDGYTF.

This clonotype was seen at least ten times. The CDR3 is CASSAGTGGFQPQHF. The CDR3 DNA is TGTGCCAGCAGCGCCGGGACAGGGGGCTTTCAGCCCCAGCATTTT. The V call is TRBV27, the J call TRBJ1-5; 12 bases align to TRBD1. The CDR3 length is 15 residues. Germline values: CDR1 MNHEY, CDR2 SMNVEV (reference sequence). V shed 6 bases and J 6 bases; nucleotides not matched to a gene: 6.